A selection of T cell receptor beta chains follows, all from one sample in a study of cytomegalovirus exposure and HLA in healthy donors. Assay: immunoSEQ multiplex PCR; the TCRdb copy retains only in-frame clones and omits some. This sample carries roughly 120,000 clones, around 80% of them seen once, and the ten largest clones take approximately 1%. Sequencing was performed on PBMCs. These receptor sequences come from a woman aged 25 to 39 in good health and CMV-seronegative. CDR3s include the opening cysteine and the closing phenylalanine or tryptophan.

CASSVGAAGRSGDTEAFF	TRBV9	TRBJ1-1
CASSDGTGGADTQYF	TRBV6-4	TRBJ2-3
CASSFQREGGEQFF	TRBV5-6	TRBJ2-1
CASSEPGNGYTF	TRBV18	TRBJ1-2
CASSLPGGDGELFF	TRBV4-2	TRBJ2-2
CASSIPGTGNTGELFF	TRBV19	TRBJ2-2
CASSGRGYLTYNEQFF	TRBV5-6	TRBJ2-1
CASSSRDGGETQYF	TRBV5-4	TRBJ2-5
CASTGQAGELFF	TRBV25-1	TRBJ2-2
CASSPPSGGLPDTQYF	TRBV13	TRBJ2-3
CASRRTANEKLFF	TRBV27	TRBJ1-4
CSSRSGNEQYF	TRBV7-9	TRBJ2-7
CASSLGAPGTGGGQPQHF	TRBV7-2	TRBJ1-5
CASSLVGGGNEKLFF	TRBV7-9	TRBJ1-4
CASSQRGRTEAFF	TRBV4-1	TRBJ1-1
CASSEYNSVQGNGYTF	TRBV25-1	TRBJ1-2
CASSPGLAATGDTQYF	TRBV7-9	TRBJ2-3
CATSRGDTPRDTQYF	TRBV15	TRBJ2-3
CASSLGGSSYNSPLHF	TRBV5-1	TRBJ1-6
CASSTPYRSSYNEQFF	TRBV7-6	TRBJ2-1
CASRPTGQGSGNTIYF	TRBV5-1	TRBJ1-3
CASSLGAKTGGWETQYF	TRBV5-8	TRBJ2-5
CASSPSSGGLETQYF	TRBV27	TRBJ2-5
CASSPGLGNTGELFF	TRBV2	TRBJ2-2
CATSRAGTGDEKLFF	TRBV15	TRBJ1-4
CASSGRQGVTDTQYF	TRBV18	TRBJ2-3
CASSEATGVISPLHF	TRBV2	TRBJ1-6
CSVVGTGGNQPQHF	TRBV29-1	TRBJ1-5
CASSSRPGQPDNEQFF	TRBV7-2	TRBJ2-1
CAWSGTSPQETQYF	TRBV30	TRBJ2-5
CAISGSTPRGDTQYF	TRBV10-3	TRBJ2-3
CASSLDSGGWENNEQFF	TRBV11-3	TRBJ2-1
CASSWAASGGNNEQFF	TRBV5-5	TRBJ2-1
CASSDHGLAGHSYNEQFF	TRBV9	TRBJ2-1
CASSLGGEVSNIQYF	TRBV6-5	TRBJ2-4
CSVVRDHYNEQFF	TRBV29-1	TRBJ2-1
CASSQNLLRSGNTIYF	TRBV4-3	TRBJ1-3
CASTPRGASGVLTYEQYF	TRBV19	TRBJ2-7
CASSPYVGGMNTEAFF	TRBV7-3	TRBJ1-1
CASSLVRGNQPQHF	TRBV5-6	TRBJ1-5
CASALGQGKTGANVLTF	TRBV10-2	TRBJ2-6
CASSRGQGTEAFF	TRBV6-5	TRBJ1-1
CASSELRGTGSSYNEQFF	TRBV6-1	TRBJ2-1
CAIKGTGSYGYTF	TRBV10-3	TRBJ1-2
CSAREQAISGNTIYF	TRBV29-1	TRBJ1-3
CASSKSGTGYHQPQHF	TRBV19	TRBJ1-5
CASNGREMSEQFF	TRBV2	TRBJ2-1
CASSLAKRTDTQYF	TRBV5-4	TRBJ2-3
CATSNRDSNYGYTF	TRBV15	TRBJ1-2
CAWSRLAGPLTGGELFF	TRBV30	TRBJ2-2
CASSQPRGGYTF	TRBV4-1	TRBJ1-2
CASSPKGDRYYNEQFF	TRBV13	TRBJ2-1
CASSVTSGRAGGNEQFF	TRBV2	TRBJ2-1